These T cell receptor beta chains were read from a single sample in a study of shared clonotypes between healthy human individuals. Measured with immunoSEQ multiplex PCR; TCRdb has only the in-frame clones, and not every one. The sample lists 1.5 million to 2.5 million clones, around 96% seen once, with 1% to 1.5% in the top ten. Source material: naive CD8+ T cells sorted from blood. The receptors were gathered from a man in his late teens or twenties in good health. Each CDR3 is given with its conserved first and last residue. The D gene is left open where the match is weak. Expanded clones are given a class, and other clones once, few, many or no size at all.

v_call: TRBV7-9
d_call: .
clone_size: .
j_call: TRBJ1-3
cdr3_nt: TGTGCCAGCAGCTTAGCAGGGGCCCTCTCTGGAAACACCATATATTTT
cdr3_aa: CASSLAGALSGNTIYF

v_call: TRBV29-1
d_call: TRBD1
clone_size: once
j_call: TRBJ1-3
cdr3_nt: TGCAGCGTCGCAGGGGGCTCCTCTGGAAACACCATATATTTT
cdr3_aa: CSVAGGSSGNTIYF

v_call: TRBV4-1
d_call: .
clone_size: .
j_call: TRBJ1-5
cdr3_nt: TGCGCCAGCAGCCAAAGGTCCCGGGAGCCCCAGCATTTT
cdr3_aa: CASSQRSREPQHF

v_call: TRBV4-1
d_call: TRBD1
clone_size: .
j_call: TRBJ2-7
cdr3_nt: TGCGCCAGCAGCTACGACAGGGGCGAGCAGTACTTC
cdr3_aa: CASSYDRGEQYF

v_call: TRBV7-9
d_call: .
clone_size: .
j_call: TRBJ1-2
cdr3_nt: TGTGCCAGCAGCCCGAAAGAGGGGCAGGGAACCCATGGCTACACCTTC
cdr3_aa: CASSPKEGQGTHGYTF

v_call: TRBV30
d_call: .
clone_size: few
j_call: TRBJ1-1
cdr3_nt: TGTGCCTGGAGTGTGACATACGTGGGTAGTGAAGCTTTCTTT
cdr3_aa: CAWSVTYVGSEAFF

v_call: TRBV19
d_call: TRBD1
clone_size: .
j_call: TRBJ1-1
cdr3_nt: TGTGCCAGCCTCACAGGGGTAGGGGCTTACACTGAAGCTTTCTTT
cdr3_aa: CASLTGVGAYTEAFF

v_call: TRBV19
d_call: .
clone_size: .
j_call: TRBJ1-6
cdr3_nt: TGTGCCAGTAGTACCCGAGGTCCGAGCTCCTATAATTCACCCCTCCACTTT
cdr3_aa: CASSTRGPSSYNSPLHF

v_call: TRBV7-9
d_call: .
clone_size: .
j_call: TRBJ2-6
cdr3_nt: TGTGCCAGCAGGGGTCCCAGGGGAAAGGCTGGGGCCAACGTCCTGACTTTC
cdr3_aa: CASRGPRGKAGANVLTF

v_call: TRBV19
d_call: TRBD2
clone_size: .
j_call: TRBJ2-5
cdr3_nt: TGTGCCAGTAGTATCGAATTAGCGGGAGGGTACCAAGAGACCCAGTACTTC
cdr3_aa: CASSIELAGGYQETQYF

v_call: TRBV28
d_call: .
clone_size: few
j_call: TRBJ1-5
cdr3_nt: TGTGCCAGCAGTTTACTGTCAAGCAATCAGCCCCAGCATTTT
cdr3_aa: CASSLLSSNQPQHF

v_call: TRBV7-9
d_call: .
clone_size: .
j_call: TRBJ2-1
cdr3_nt: TGTGCCAGCAGCTTACTGGCGGGCACTGACAATGAGCAGTTCTTC
cdr3_aa: CASSLLAGTDNEQFF

v_call: TRBV27
d_call: TRBD1
clone_size: .
j_call: TRBJ1-6
cdr3_nt: TGTGCCAGGGGGGGACAGGCCAACCTTCTTACCCTCCACTTT
cdr3_aa: CARGGQANLLTLHF

v_call: TRBV30
d_call: .
clone_size: .
j_call: TRBJ1-1
cdr3_nt: TGTGCCTGGAGCCGGAACACTGAAGCTTTCTTT
cdr3_aa: CAWSRNTEAFF

v_call: TRBV15
d_call: .
clone_size: .
j_call: TRBJ2-5
cdr3_nt: TGTGCCACCAGCAGCTACAGGGACACCTACCAAGAGACCCAGTACTTC
cdr3_aa: CATSSYRDTYQETQYF

v_call: TRBV2
d_call: .
clone_size: .
j_call: TRBJ2-1
cdr3_nt: TGTGCCAGCAGTGAAGATGGGGGGTACTCCTACAATGAGCAGTTCTTC
cdr3_aa: CASSEDGGYSYNEQFF

v_call: TRBV30
d_call: .
clone_size: .
j_call: TRBJ2-2
cdr3_nt: TGTGCCAGCTCCGCCGGGCCGATGACCGGGGAGCTGTTTTTT
cdr3_aa: CASSAGPMTGELFF

v_call: TRBV7-9
d_call: .
clone_size: once
j_call: TRBJ1-4
cdr3_nt: TGTGCCAGCAGCACCGGGGCCACTAATGAAAAACTGTTTTTT
cdr3_aa: CASSTGATNEKLFF

v_call: TRBV30
d_call: .
clone_size: .
j_call: TRBJ2-4
cdr3_nt: TGTGCCTGGAGAGGGCCCATTACGGCCAAAAACATTCAGTACTTC
cdr3_aa: CAWRGPITAKNIQYF

v_call: TRBV30
d_call: .
clone_size: .
j_call: TRBJ1-1
cdr3_nt: TGTGCCTGGACAACAGGGCCTGAAGCTTTCTTT
cdr3_aa: CAWTTGPEAFF

v_call: TRBV5-6
d_call: .
clone_size: .
j_call: TRBJ2-4
cdr3_nt: TGTGCCAGCAGCTTACTAGCCAAAAACATTCAGTACTTC
cdr3_aa: CASSLLAKNIQYF

v_call: TRBV6-4
d_call: .
clone_size: .
j_call: TRBJ2-7
cdr3_nt: TGTGCCAGCAGTTCGGGACTTACAGGGGCGGCCTACGAGCAGTACTTC
cdr3_aa: CASSSGLTGAAYEQYF

v_call: TRBV5-4
d_call: TRBD1
clone_size: .
j_call: TRBJ1-2
cdr3_nt: TGTGCCAGCACCCTTGGGACAGGGGGTCGTGGCTACACCTTC
cdr3_aa: CASTLGTGGRGYTF

v_call: TRBV5-5
d_call: .
clone_size: .
j_call: TRBJ2-7
cdr3_nt: TGTGCCAGCAGCCCGGACATTCCCTACGAGCAGTACTTC
cdr3_aa: CASSPDIPYEQYF

v_call: TRBV7-9
d_call: .
clone_size: .
j_call: TRBJ2-7
cdr3_nt: TGTGCCAGCAGCCTGGCGTGGGACGAGCAGTACTTC
cdr3_aa: CASSLAWDEQYF

v_call: TRBV11-2
d_call: TRBD2
clone_size: .
j_call: TRBJ2-3
cdr3_nt: TGTGCCAGCAGCCACCAGCGGGGGGGCCCGGGTACGCAGTATTTT
cdr3_aa: CASSHQRGGPGTQYF

v_call: TRBV28
d_call: .
clone_size: once
j_call: TRBJ1-3
cdr3_nt: TGTGCCAGCAGTTTGCGGCCGACTTCAGGAAACACCATATATTTT
cdr3_aa: CASSLRPTSGNTIYF

v_call: TRBV6-6
d_call: TRBD1
clone_size: once
j_call: TRBJ2-2
cdr3_nt: TGTGCCAGCAGTCCCCTTGGACAGGGGGCCGGGGAGCTGTTTTTT
cdr3_aa: CASSPLGQGAGELFF

v_call: TRBV6-6
d_call: .
clone_size: .
j_call: TRBJ2-5
cdr3_nt: TGTGCCAGCAGACCGACCGGACATCGAGGGTACTTC
cdr3_aa: CASRPTGHRGYF

v_call: TRBV7-8
d_call: .
clone_size: .
j_call: TRBJ1-1
cdr3_nt: TGTGCCAGCAGCTTATTACGCCCTCCAGGCACTGAAGCTTTCTTT
cdr3_aa: CASSLLRPPGTEAFF

v_call: TRBV6-5
d_call: .
clone_size: .
j_call: TRBJ1-4
cdr3_nt: TGTGCCAGCAGTTACAGTCTTCGGCAGGCCCGTGAAAAACTGTTTTTT
cdr3_aa: CASSYSLRQAREKLFF

v_call: TRBV11-2
d_call: .
clone_size: .
j_call: TRBJ1-3
cdr3_nt: TGTGCCAGCAGCTTATGGGTTCAGGGCTACGGCACCATATATTTT
cdr3_aa: CASSLWVQGYGTIYF

v_call: TRBV23-1
d_call: .
clone_size: .
j_call: TRBJ1-2
cdr3_nt: TGCGCCCTGGGACTGCGATATGGCTACACCTTC
cdr3_aa: CALGLRYGYTF

v_call: TRBV6-5
d_call: TRBD2
clone_size: .
j_call: TRBJ2-5
cdr3_nt: TGTGCCAGCTGGATAGGGACTAGTGCAGAGACCCAGTACTTC
cdr3_aa: CASWIGTSAETQYF

v_call: TRBV6-6
d_call: .
clone_size: .
j_call: TRBJ2-7
cdr3_nt: TGTGCCACCCTCCATGGCGAGCAGTACTTC
cdr3_aa: CATLHGEQYF

v_call: TRBV29-1
d_call: TRBD2
clone_size: .
j_call: TRBJ2-5
cdr3_nt: TGCAGCGTTGAACTCAGGGGACGACTAGCGGGGGTGCAAGAGACCCAGTACTTC
cdr3_aa: CSVELRGRLAGVQETQYF

v_call: TRBV5-1
d_call: TRBD2
clone_size: .
j_call: TRBJ2-7
cdr3_nt: TGCGCCAGCAGCTTTTTCAGCGGGGGGGCCAACTACGAGCAGTACTTC
cdr3_aa: CASSFFSGGANYEQYF

v_call: TRBV7-2
d_call: .
clone_size: .
j_call: TRBJ2-5
cdr3_nt: TGTGCCAGCAGCGAGTACCAAGAGACCCAGTACTTC
cdr3_aa: CASSEYQETQYF

v_call: TRBV4-3
d_call: .
clone_size: .
j_call: TRBJ2-3
cdr3_nt: TGCGCCAGCAGCCAAATTGGGAATCATGATACGCAGTATTTT
cdr3_aa: CASSQIGNHDTQYF

v_call: TRBV6-5
d_call: .
clone_size: .
j_call: TRBJ2-7
cdr3_nt: TGTGCCAGCAGTTACTCGGAGGGAATCTACGAGCAGTACTTC
cdr3_aa: CASSYSEGIYEQYF

v_call: TRBV19
d_call: .
clone_size: .
j_call: TRBJ1-1
cdr3_nt: TGTGCCAGTAGTATAGCCGAGACGACTGAAGCTTTCTTT
cdr3_aa: CASSIAETTEAFF

v_call: TRBV27
d_call: .
clone_size: .
j_call: TRBJ1-6
cdr3_nt: TGTGCCAGCAGTTTTAGGGCAGGGGTAGGGTCACCCCTCCACTTT
cdr3_aa: CASSFRAGVGSPLHF

v_call: TRBV6-1
d_call: TRBD1
clone_size: .
j_call: TRBJ2-2
cdr3_nt: TGTGCCAGCGAAGAGGGACAGGGGATTTCCGGGGAGCTGTTTTTT
cdr3_aa: CASEEGQGISGELFF

v_call: TRBV7-9
d_call: .
clone_size: .
j_call: TRBJ2-7
cdr3_nt: TGTGCCAGCAGCCCTCCGACTAGTCGGTCCTACGAGCAGTACTTC
cdr3_aa: CASSPPTSRSYEQYF

v_call: TRBV11-1
d_call: TRBD1
clone_size: .
j_call: TRBJ2-1
cdr3_nt: TGTGCCAGCAGCTTAGAAAATTCCGGGACAGGGCACTACAATGAGCAGTTCTTC
cdr3_aa: CASSLENSGTGHYNEQFF

v_call: TRBV7-3
d_call: TRBD1
clone_size: .
j_call: TRBJ2-5
cdr3_nt: TGTGCCAGCAGCTTAGGGACAGGGTGGCAAGAGACCCAGTACTTC
cdr3_aa: CASSLGTGWQETQYF

v_call: TRBV10-1
d_call: TRBD2
clone_size: .
j_call: TRBJ2-7
cdr3_nt: TGCGCCAGCAGTGAGTACACGACTAGCGGGGCACTATACGAGCAGTACTTC
cdr3_aa: CASSEYTTSGALYEQYF

v_call: TRBV5-6
d_call: .
clone_size: .
j_call: TRBJ1-1
cdr3_nt: TGTGCCAGCAGCCAAGACCAGGACGGATACACTGAAGCTTTCTTT
cdr3_aa: CASSQDQDGYTEAFF

v_call: TRBV28
d_call: .
clone_size: .
j_call: TRBJ1-5
cdr3_nt: TGTGCCAGCAGTTTATTGGGGTCCAGCAATCAGCCCCAGCATTTT
cdr3_aa: CASSLLGSSNQPQHF

v_call: TRBV9
d_call: TRBD1
clone_size: .
j_call: TRBJ1-2
cdr3_nt: TGTGCCAGCAGCTCCAGACAGGGCTATGGCTACACCTTC
cdr3_aa: CASSSRQGYGYTF

v_call: TRBV5-4
d_call: .
clone_size: .
j_call: TRBJ2-1
cdr3_nt: TGTGCCAGCAGCGGGGCAGCCTACAATGAGCAGTTCTTC
cdr3_aa: CASSGAAYNEQFF